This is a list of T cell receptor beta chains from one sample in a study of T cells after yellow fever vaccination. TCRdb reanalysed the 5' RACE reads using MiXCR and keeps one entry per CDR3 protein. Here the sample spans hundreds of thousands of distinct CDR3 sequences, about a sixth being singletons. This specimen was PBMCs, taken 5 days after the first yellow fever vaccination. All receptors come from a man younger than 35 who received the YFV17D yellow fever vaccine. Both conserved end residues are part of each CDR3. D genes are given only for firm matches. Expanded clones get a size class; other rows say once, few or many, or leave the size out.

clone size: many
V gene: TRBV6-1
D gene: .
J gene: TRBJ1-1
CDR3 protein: CASSELWEGTEAFF
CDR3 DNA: TGTGCCAGCAGTGAACTCTGGGAGGGGACTGAAGCTTTCTTT

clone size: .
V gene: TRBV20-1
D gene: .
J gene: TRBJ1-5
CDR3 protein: CSAGQINQPQHF
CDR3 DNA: TGCAGTGCAGGACAGATTAATCAGCCCCAGCATTTT

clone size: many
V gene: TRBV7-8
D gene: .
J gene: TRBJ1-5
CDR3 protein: CASSFHGFQPQHF
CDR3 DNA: TGTGCCAGCAGCTTCCATGGTTTTCAGCCCCAGCATTTT

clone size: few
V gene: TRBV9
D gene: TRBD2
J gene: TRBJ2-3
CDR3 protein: CASSGRLAGSTDTQYF
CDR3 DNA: TGTGCCAGCAGCGGACGACTAGCGGGGAGCACAGATACGCAGTATTTT

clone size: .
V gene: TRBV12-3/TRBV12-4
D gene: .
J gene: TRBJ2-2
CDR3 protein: CASSNRALLANTGELFF
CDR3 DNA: TGTGCCAGTAGTAACAGAGCACTTCTCGCGAACACCGGGGAGCTGTTTTTT

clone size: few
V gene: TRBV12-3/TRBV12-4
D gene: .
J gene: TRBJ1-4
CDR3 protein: CASSFLSGKLFF
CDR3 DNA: TGTGCCAGCAGTTTCCTAAGTGGAAAACTGTTTTTT

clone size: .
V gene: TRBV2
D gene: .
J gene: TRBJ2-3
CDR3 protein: CASSENGISTDTQYF
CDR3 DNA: TGTGCCAGCAGTGAAAACGGAATAAGCACAGATACGCAGTATTTT

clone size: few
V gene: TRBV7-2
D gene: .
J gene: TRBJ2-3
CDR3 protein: CASSPQRLAGTDTQYF
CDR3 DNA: TGTGCCAGCAGCCCTCAACGATTAGCGGGCACAGATACGCAGTATTTT

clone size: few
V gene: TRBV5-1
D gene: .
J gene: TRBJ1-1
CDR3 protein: CASSFGLPGAEAFF
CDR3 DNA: TGCGCCAGCAGCTTTGGTCTCCCGGGCGCTGAAGCTTTCTTT

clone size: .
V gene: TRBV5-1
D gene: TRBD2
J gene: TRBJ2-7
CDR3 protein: CASSLGGGLPKYYEQYF
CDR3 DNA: TGCGCCAGCAGCTTGGGGGGGGGACTCCCGAAGTATTACGAGCAGTACTTC

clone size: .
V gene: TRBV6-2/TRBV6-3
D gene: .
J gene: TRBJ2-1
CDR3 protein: CASTQTNNEQFF
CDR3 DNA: TGTGCCAGCACCCAGACTAACAATGAGCAGTTCTTC

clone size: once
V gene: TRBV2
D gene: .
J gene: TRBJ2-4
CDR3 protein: CASSHSISTGTDIQYF
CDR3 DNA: TGTGCCAGCAGCCACTCGATATCGACAGGAACCGACATTCAGTACTTC

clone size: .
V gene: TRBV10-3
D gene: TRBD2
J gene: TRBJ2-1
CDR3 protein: CAISESGSGGVYNEQFF
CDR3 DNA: TGTGCCATCAGTGAGTCGGGTAGCGGGGGGGTTTACAATGAGCAGTTCTTC

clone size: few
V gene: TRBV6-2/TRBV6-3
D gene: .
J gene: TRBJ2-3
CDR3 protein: CASRPLRMWVDTQYF
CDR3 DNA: TGTGCCAGCAGGCCCCTGAGGATGTGGGTCGATACGCAGTATTTT

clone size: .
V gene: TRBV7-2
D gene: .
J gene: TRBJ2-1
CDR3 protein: CASSLGGALGNEQFF
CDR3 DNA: TGTGCCAGCAGCTTAGGGGGCGCCCTCGGTAATGAGCAGTTCTTC

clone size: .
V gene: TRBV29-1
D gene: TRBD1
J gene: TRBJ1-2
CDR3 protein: CSVDRPTRACGYTF
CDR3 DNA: TGCAGCGTGGACAGGCCAACGAGGGCGTGTGGCTACACCTTC

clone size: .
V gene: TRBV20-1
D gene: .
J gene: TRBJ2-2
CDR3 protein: CSAWAEPPGELFF
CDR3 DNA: TGCAGTGCTTGGGCAGAGCCCCCCGGGGAGCTGTTTTTT

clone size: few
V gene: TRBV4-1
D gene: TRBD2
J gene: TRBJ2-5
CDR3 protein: CASSPGPAGQETQYF
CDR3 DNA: TGCGCCAGCAGCCCTGGACCAGCGGGGCAAGAGACCCAGTACTTC

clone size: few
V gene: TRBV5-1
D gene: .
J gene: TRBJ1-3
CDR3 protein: CASSSDTNSGNTIYF
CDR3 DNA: TGCGCCAGCAGCTCAGACACGAACTCTGGAAACACCATATATTTT

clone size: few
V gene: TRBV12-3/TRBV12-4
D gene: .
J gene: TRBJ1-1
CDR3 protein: CASSHTTANTEAFF
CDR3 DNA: TGTGCCAGCAGTCACACAACTGCGAACACTGAAGCTTTCTTT

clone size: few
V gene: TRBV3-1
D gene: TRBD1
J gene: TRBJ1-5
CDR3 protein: CASSRGQGGGQPQHF
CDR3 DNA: TGTGCCAGCAGCCGAGGACAGGGAGGCGGGCAGCCCCAGCATTTT

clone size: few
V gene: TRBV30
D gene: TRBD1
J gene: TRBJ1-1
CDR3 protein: CAWSPPGTGVSFF
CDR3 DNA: TGTGCCTGGAGTCCCCCGGGGACAGGTGTATCTTTCTTT

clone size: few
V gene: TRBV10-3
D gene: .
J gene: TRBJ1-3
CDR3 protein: CAIAPSWRYSGNTIYF
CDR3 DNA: TGTGCCATCGCCCCGTCGTGGAGATACTCTGGAAACACCATATATTTT

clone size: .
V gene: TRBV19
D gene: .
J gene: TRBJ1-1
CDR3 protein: CASLTGPNTEAFF
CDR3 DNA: TGTGCCAGCCTAACGGGGCCGAACACTGAAGCTTTCTTT